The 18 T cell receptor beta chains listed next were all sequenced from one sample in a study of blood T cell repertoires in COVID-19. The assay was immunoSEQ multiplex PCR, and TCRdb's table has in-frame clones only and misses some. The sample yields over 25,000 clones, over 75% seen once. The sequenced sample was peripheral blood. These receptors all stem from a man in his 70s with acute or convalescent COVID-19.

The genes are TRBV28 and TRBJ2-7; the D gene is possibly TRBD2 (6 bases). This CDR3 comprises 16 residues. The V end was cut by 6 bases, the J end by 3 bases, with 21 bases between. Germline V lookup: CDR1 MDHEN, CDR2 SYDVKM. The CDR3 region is CASSEIGSVLSYEQYF. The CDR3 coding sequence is TGTGCCAGCAGCGAAATCGGGAGTGTCCTTAGCTACGAGCAGTACTTC.

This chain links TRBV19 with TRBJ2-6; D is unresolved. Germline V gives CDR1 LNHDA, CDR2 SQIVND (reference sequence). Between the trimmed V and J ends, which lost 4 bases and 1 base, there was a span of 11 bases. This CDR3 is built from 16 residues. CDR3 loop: CASSTRLGSGANVLTF. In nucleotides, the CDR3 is TGTGCCAGTAGTACCCGACTCGGGTCTGGGGCCAACGTCCTGACTTTC.

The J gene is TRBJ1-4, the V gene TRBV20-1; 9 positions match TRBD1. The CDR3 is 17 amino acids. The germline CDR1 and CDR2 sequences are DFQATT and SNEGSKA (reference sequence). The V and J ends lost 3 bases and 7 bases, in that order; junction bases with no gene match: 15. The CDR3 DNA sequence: TGCAGTGCTAGTTCCGGGACAGGGATGCCGGGACGTGAAAAACTGTTTTTT. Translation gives CSASSGTGMPGREKLFF.

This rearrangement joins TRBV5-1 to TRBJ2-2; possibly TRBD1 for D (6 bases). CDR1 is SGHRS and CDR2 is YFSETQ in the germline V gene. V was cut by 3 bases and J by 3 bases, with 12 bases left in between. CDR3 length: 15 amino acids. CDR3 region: CASSSDRSHTGELFF. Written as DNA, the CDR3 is TGCGCCAGCAGCTCTGACAGGAGCCACACCGGGGAGCTGTTTTTT.

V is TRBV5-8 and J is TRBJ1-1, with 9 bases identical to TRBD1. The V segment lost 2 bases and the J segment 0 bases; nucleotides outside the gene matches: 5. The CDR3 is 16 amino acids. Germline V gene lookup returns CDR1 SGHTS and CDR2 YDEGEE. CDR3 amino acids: CASSFRTGALNTEAFF. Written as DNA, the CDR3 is TGTGCCAGCAGCTTCCGGACAGGGGCCTTGAACACTGAAGCTTTCTTT.

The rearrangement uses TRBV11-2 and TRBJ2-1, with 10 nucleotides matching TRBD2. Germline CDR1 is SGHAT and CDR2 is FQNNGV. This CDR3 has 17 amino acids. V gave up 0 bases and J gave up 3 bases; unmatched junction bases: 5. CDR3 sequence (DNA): TGTGCCAGCAGCTTAGACCTCACTAGCGGGGTCTACAATGAGCAGTTCTTC. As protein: CASSLDLTSGVYNEQFF.

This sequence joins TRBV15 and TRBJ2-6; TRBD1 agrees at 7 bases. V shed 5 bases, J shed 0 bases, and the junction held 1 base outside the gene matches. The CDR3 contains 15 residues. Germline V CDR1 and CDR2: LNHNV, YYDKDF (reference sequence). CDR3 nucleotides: TGTGCCACCAGCGGGACAGTCTCTGGGGCCAACGTCCTGACTTTC. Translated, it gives CATSGTVSGANVLTF.

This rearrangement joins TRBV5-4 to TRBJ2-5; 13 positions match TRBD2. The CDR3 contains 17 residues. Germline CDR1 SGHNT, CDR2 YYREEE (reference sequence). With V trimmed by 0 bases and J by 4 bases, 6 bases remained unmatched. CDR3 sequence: CASSLDGLAGVGETQYF. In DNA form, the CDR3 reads TGTGCCAGCAGCTTGGACGGACTAGCGGGGGTGGGAGAGACCCAGTACTTC.

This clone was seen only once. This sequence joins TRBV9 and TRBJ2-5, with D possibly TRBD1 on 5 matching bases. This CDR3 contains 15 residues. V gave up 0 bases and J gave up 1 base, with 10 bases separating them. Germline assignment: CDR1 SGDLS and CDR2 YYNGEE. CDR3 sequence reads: CASSVASGIQETQYF. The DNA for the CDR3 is TGTGCCAGCAGCGTAGCCTCAGGGATCCAAGAGACCCAGTACTTC.

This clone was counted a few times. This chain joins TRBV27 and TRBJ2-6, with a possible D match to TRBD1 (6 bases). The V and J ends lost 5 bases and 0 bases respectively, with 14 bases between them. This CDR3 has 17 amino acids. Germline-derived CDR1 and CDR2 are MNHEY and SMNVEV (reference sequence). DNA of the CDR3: TGTGCCAGCAGTCCTGGACAGTTTTTCTCTGGGGCCAACGTCCTGACTTTC. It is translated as CASSPGQFFSGANVLTF.

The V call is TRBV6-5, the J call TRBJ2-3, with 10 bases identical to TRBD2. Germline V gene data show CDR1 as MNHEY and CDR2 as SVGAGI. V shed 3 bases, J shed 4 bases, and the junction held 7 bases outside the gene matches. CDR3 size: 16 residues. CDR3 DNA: TGTGCCAGCAGTTATCAGCAGCTAGCGGGGGCAGATACGCAGTATTTT. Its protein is CASSYQQLAGADTQYF.

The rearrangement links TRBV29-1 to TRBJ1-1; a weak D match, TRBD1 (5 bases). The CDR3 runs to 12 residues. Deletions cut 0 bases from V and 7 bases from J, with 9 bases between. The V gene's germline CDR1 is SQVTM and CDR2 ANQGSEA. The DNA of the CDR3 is TGCAGCGTTGAAGAACAGGCCGTTGAAGCTTTCTTT. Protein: CSVEEQAVEAFF.

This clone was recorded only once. The CDR3 coding sequence is TGTGCCAGCAGCTTTCGGGACACTGAAGCTTTCTTT. Its protein is CASSFRDTEAFF. The chain carries TRBV9 and TRBJ1-1; the D is unclear. The CDR3 length is 12 residues. Germline-derived CDR1 and CDR2 are SGDLS and YYNGEE. The ends were cut back, 4 bases at V and 3 bases at J, with 7 bases in the middle.

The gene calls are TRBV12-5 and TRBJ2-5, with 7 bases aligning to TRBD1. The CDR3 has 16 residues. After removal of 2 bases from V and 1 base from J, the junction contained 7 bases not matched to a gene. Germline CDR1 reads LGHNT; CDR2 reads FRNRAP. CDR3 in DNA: TGTGCTAGTGGTTTGCCCTACAGGGGCCCCCAAGAGACCCAGTACTTC. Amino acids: CASGLPYRGPQETQYF.

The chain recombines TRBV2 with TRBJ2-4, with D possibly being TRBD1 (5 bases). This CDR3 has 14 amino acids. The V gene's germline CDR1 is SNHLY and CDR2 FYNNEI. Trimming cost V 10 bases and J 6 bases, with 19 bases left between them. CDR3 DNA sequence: TGTGCCACCGGTGGGGCCCTAAGGGGAAACATTCAGTACTTC. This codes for CATGGALRGNIQYF.

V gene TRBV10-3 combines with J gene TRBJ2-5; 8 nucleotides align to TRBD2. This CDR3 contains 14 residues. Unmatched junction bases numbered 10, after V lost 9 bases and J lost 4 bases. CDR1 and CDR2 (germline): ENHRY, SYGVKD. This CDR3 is CAIKRELQGETQYF. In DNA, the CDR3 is TGTGCCATTAAGCGGGAGCTACAGGGAGAGACCCAGTACTTC.

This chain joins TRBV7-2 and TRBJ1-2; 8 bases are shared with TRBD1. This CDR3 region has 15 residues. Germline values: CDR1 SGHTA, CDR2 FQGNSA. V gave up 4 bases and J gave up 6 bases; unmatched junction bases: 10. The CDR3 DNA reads TGTGCCAGCAGCTCGTCAATAGGGACAGGAGATGGCTACACCTTC. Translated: CASSSSIGTGDGYTF.

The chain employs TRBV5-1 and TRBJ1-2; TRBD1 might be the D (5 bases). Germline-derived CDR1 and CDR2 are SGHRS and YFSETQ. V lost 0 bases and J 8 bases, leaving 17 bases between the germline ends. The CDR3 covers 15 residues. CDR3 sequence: CASSLEVGGVGGYTF. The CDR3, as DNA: TGCGCCAGCAGCTTGGAAGTGGGAGGGGTAGGAGGCTACACCTTC.